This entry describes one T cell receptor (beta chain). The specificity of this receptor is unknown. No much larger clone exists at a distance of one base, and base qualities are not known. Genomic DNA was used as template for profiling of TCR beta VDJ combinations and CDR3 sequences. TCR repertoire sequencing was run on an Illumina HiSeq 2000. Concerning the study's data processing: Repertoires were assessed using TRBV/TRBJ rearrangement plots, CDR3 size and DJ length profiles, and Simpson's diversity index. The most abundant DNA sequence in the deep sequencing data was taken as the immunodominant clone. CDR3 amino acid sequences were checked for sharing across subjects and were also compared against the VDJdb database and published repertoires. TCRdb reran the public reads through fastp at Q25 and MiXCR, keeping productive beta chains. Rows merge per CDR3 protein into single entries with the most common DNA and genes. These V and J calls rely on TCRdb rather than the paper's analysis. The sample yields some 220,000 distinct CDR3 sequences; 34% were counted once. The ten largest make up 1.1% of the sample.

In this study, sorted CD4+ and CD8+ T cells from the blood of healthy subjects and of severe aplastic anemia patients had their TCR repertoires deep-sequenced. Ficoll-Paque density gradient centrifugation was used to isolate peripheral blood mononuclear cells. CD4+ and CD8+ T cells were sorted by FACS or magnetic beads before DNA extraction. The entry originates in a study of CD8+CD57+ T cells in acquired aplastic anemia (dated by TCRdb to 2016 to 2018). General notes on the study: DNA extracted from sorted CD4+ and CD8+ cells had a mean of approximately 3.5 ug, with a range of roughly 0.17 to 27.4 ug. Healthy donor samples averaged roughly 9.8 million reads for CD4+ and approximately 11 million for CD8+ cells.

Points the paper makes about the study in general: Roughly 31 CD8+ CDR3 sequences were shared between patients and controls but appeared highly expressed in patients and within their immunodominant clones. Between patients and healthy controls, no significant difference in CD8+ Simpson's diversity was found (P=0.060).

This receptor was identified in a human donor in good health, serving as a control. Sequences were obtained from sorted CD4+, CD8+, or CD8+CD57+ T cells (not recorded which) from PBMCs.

CDR3 region: CASSRGWRGITSTDTQYF. The sequenced DNA is TGTGCCAGCAGCCGTGGCTGGCGGGGGATTACTAGCACAGATACGCAGTATTTT. The rearranged chain carries TRBV4-2 and TRBJ2-3, with 7 bases matching TRBD2. CDR1 LGHNA and CDR2 YNFKEQ are derived from the germline V gene. Measured from the cysteine to the phenylalanine, the CDR3 is 18 residues long. The read is trimmed to its CDR3 DNA, 54 bases read in frame from base 1. Unmatched junction bases come to 13, with V trimmed by 4 bases and J by 0 bases.